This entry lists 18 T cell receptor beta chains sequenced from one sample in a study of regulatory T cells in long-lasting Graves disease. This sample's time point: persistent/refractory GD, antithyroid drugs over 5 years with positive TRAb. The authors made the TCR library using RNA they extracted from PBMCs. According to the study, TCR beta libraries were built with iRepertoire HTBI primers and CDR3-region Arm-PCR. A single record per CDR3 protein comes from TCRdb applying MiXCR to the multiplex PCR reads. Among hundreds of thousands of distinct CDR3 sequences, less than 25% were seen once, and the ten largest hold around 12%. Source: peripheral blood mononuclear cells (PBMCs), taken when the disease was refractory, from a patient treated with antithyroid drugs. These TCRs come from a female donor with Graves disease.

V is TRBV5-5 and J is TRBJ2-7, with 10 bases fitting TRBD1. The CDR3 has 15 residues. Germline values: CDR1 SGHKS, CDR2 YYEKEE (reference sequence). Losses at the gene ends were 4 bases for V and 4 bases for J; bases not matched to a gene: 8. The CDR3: CASSLPGQGTYEQYF. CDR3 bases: TGTGCCAGCAGCCTCCCGGGACAGGGGACGTACGAGCAGTACTTC.

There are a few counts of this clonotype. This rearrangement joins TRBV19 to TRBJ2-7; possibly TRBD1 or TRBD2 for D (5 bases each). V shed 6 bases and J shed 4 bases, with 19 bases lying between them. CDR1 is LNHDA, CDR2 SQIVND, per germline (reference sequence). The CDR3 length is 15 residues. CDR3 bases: TGTGCCAGTAGCACATCCGGGGCCGCGGGTTACGAGCAGTACTTC. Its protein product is CASSTSGAAGYEQYF.

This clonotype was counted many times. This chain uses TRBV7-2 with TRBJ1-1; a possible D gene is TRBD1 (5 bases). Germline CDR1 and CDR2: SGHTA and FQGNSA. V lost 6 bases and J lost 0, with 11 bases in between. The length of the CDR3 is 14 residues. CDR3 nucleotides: TGTGCCAGCAGGCTGACAGTCTTGAACACTGAAGCTTTCTTT. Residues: CASRLTVLNTEAFF.

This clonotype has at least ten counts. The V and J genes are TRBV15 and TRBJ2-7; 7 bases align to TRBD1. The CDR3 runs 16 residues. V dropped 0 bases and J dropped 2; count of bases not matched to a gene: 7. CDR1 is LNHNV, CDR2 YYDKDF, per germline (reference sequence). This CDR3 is CATSRDLDRVAYEQYF. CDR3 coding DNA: TGTGCCACCAGCAGAGACCTCGACAGGGTCGCCTACGAGCAGTACTTC.

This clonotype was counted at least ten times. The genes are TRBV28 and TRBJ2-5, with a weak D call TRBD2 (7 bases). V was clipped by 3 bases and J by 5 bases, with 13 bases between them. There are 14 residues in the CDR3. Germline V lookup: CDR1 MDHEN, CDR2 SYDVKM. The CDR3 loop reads CASSFEGGGETQYF. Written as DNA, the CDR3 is TGTGCCAGCAGTTTTGAGGGAGGGGGGGAGACCCAGTACTTC.

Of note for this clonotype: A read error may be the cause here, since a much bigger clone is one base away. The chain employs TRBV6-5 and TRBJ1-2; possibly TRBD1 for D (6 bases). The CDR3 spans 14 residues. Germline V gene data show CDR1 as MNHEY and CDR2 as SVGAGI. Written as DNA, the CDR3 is TGTGCCAGCAGTTTCGAAGGTTCACGGGGGGGCTACGCCTTC. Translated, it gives CASSFEGSRGGYAF.

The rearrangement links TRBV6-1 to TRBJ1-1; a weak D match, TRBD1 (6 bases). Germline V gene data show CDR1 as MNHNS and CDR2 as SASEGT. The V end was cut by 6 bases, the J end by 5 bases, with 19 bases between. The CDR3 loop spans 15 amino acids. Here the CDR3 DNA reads TGTGCCAGCAGATTGGGGGAACAGGGCTTTACTGAAGCTTTCTTT. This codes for CASRLGEQGFTEAFF.

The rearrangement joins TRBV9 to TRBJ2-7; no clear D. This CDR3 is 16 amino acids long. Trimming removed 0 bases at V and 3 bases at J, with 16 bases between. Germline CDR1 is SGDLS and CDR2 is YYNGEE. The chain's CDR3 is CASSVEFVSLHYEQYF. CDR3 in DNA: TGTGCCAGCAGCGTAGAGTTCGTCAGCCTACACTACGAGCAGTACTTC.

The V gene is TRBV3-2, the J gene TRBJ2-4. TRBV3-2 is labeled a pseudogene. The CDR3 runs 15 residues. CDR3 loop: CASSQDVLAKNIQYF. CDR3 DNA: TGTGCCAGCAGCCAAGATGTTCTAGCCAAAAACATTCAGTACTTC.

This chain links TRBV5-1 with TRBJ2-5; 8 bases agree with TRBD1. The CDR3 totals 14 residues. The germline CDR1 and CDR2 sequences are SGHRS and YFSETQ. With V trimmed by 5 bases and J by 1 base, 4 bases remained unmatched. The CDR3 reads CASRDTGGQETQYF. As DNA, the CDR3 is TGCGCCAGCAGAGATACAGGGGGCCAAGAGACCCAGTACTTC. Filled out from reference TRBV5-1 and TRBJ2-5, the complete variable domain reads KAGVTQTPRYLIKTRGQQVTLSCSPISGHRSVSWYQQTPGQGLQFLFEYFSETQRNKGNFPGRFSGRQFSNSRSEMNVSTLELGDSALYLCASRDTGGQETQYFGPGTRLLVL.

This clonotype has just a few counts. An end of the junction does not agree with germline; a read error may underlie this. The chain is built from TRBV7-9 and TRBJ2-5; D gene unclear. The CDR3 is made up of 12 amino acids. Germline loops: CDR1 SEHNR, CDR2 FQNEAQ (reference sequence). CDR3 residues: CTSSQVEETQYF. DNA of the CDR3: TGTACCAGCAGCCAGGTTGAAGAGACCCAGTACTTC.

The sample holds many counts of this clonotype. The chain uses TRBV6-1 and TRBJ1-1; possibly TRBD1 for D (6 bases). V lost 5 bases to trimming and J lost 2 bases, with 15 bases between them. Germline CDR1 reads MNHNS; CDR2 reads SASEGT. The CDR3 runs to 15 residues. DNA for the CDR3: TGTGCCAGCAGTCCGGGACATTCATATAACACTGAAGCTTTCTTT. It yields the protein CASSPGHSYNTEAFF.

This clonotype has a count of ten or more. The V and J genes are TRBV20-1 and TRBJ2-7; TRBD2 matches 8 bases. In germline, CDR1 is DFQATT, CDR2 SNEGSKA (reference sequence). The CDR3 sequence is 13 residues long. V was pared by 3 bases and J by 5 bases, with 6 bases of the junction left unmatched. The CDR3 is CSARMTGGNEQYF. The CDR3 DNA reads TGCAGTGCTAGGATGACGGGAGGGAACGAGCAGTACTTC.

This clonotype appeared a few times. The CDR3 coding sequence is TGCAGCGTTGTGTCAGTTACATTAGGGGAGACCCAGTACTTC. Its translation is CSVVSVTLGETQYF. The genes are TRBV29-1 and TRBJ2-5; D ambiguous. Per germline, CDR1 SQVTM and CDR2 ANQGSEA. Trimming pared 4 bases from V and 5 bases from J, leaving 17 bases between. This CDR3 spans 14 amino acids.

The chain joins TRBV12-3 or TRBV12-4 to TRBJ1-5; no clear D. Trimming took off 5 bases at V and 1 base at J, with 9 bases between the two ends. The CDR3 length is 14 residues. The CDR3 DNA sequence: TGTGCCAGCAGTGCGGGGATGAGCAATCAGCCCCAGCATTTT. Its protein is CASSAGMSNQPQHF.

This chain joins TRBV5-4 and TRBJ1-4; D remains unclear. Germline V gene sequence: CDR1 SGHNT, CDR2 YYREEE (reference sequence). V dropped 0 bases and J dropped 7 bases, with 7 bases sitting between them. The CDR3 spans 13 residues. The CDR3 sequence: CASSLDQVEKLFF. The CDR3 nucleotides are TGTGCCAGCAGCTTGGATCAGGTTGAAAAACTGTTTTTT.

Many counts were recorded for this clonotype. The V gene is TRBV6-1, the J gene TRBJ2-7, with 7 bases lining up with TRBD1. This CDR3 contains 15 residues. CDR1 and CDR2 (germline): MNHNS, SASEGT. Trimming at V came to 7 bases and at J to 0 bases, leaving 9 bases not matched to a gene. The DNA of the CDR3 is TGTGCCAGCACGATTAGCCCAGGGGGCTCCTACGAGCAGTACTTC. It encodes CASTISPGGSYEQYF.

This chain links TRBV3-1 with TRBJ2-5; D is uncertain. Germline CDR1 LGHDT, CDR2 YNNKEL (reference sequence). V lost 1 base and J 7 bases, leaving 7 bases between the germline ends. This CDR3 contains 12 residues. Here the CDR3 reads CASSQVGWTQYF. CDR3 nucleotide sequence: TGTGCCAGCAGCCAAGTAGGATGGACCCAGTACTTC.